Below, 10 T cell receptor beta chains from the same sample are listed, as sequenced in a study of CD8+CD57+ T cells in acquired aplastic anemia. Researchers used genomic DNA as the template to profile TCR beta VDJ and CDR3. Each CDR3 protein gets one entry after TCRdb re-called the reads with MiXCR. The sample shows about 160,000 distinct CDR3 sequences, 71% of them seen only once. The authors sequenced patients whose flow cytometry had shown CD8+CD57+ cell expansion. The sequenced sample was sorted CD4+, CD8+, or CD8+CD57+ T cells (not recorded which) from PBMCs. The receptors derive from a human donor with aplastic anemia.

This chain uses TRBV2 with TRBJ2-7; 9 positions match TRBD1. Germline CDR1 reads SNHLY; CDR2 reads FYNNEI. The CDR3 loop spans 13 amino acids. Trimming cost V 5 bases and J 5 bases; bases outside gene matches: 4. The CDR3 DNA reads TGTGCCAGCAGTAAGGACAGGGGCCACGAGCAGTACTTC. This translates into CASSKDRGHEQYF.

V usage is TRBV12-3 or TRBV12-4 and J usage is TRBJ2-7; the D call may be TRBD1 or TRBD2 (5 bases each). This CDR3 contains 14 residues. V shed 6 bases and J shed 5 bases, with 17 bases lying between them. The CDR3 DNA reads as TGTGCCAGCAGCAAGGACAACGGGATAAACGAGCAGTACTTC. Residues: CASSKDNGINEQYF.

V is TRBV6-4 and J is TRBJ1-2; the D gene is possibly TRBD1 (5 bases). The V and J ends lost 6 bases and 0 bases respectively, with 20 bases between them. The CDR3 spans 17 residues. Germline V gives CDR1 MRHNA, CDR2 SNTAGT. The CDR3 region is CASSEGLESETNYGYTF. CDR3 sequence (DNA): TGTGCCAGCAGCGAGGGACTAGAGTCAGAGACTAACTATGGCTACACCTTC.

J is TRBJ2-3 and V is TRBV7-6; D possibly corresponds to TRBD2 (5 bases). Deletions cut 5 bases from V and 2 bases from J, with 11 bases between. From germline, CDR1 is SGHVS and CDR2 FNYEAQ. The CDR3 has 14 amino acids. CDR3 in amino acids: CASSVNGVTDTQYF. CDR3 in DNA: TGTGCCAGCAGCGTTAACGGGGTCACAGATACGCAGTATTTT.

V usage is TRBV20-1 and J usage is TRBJ1-1; D gene unclear. V lost 1 base and J 4 bases, leaving 10 bases between the germline ends. The CDR3 contains 13 residues. Looked up from germline, CDR1 is DFQATT and CDR2 is SNEGSKA (reference sequence). The CDR3 DNA follows: TGCAGTGCTAGAGGGCCGGGGAGCACTGAAGCTTTCTTT. Translating gives CSARGPGSTEAFF.

This sequence joins TRBV12-3 or TRBV12-4 and TRBJ2-2; D gene ambiguous. The CDR3 runs 12 residues. Deletions cut 5 bases from V and 7 bases from J, with 8 bases between. The CDR3 loop is CASSEGLGELFF. CDR3 DNA sequence: TGTGCCAGCAGTGAAGGCCTCGGGGAGCTGTTTTTT.

The CDR3 DNA sequence: TGCAGTGCTAGCGACTCGGACATGGACTATGGCTACACCTTC. Translation: CSASDSDMDYGYTF. The chain is built from TRBV20-1 and TRBJ1-2, with D possibly TRBD1 on 5 matching bases. Germline CDR1 and CDR2: DFQATT and SNEGSKA (reference sequence). The CDR3 covers 14 residues. V shed 3 bases and J shed 3 bases, with 14 bases lying between them.

This clonotype was counted ten times or more. The chain carries TRBV20-1 and TRBJ2-7; 11 bases align to TRBD2. The CDR3 sequence is 15 residues long. Trimming cost V 3 bases and J 1 base; bases outside gene matches: 5. Germline values: CDR1 DFQATT, CDR2 SNEGSKA (reference sequence). In DNA form, the CDR3 reads TGCAGTGCTAGCGGACTAGCGGGTGGGTCCTACGAGCAGTACTTC. This codes for CSASGLAGGSYEQYF.

The J gene is TRBJ2-7, the V gene TRBV5-1, with D uncertain. Per the germline V gene, CDR1 is SGHRS and CDR2 is YFSETQ. V was cut by 0 bases and J by 0 bases, with 7 bases left in between. The CDR3 totals 14 residues. CDR3 sequence (DNA): TGCGCCAGCAGCTTGGACAACTACTCCTACGAGCAGTACTTC. Its translation is CASSLDNYSYEQYF. Full variable domain (remainder filled in from reference TRBV5-1 and TRBJ2-7): KAGVTQTPRYLIKTRGQQVTLSCSPISGHRSVSWYQQTPGQGLQFLFEYFSETQRNKGNFPGRFSGRQFSNSRSEMNVSTLELGDSALYLCASSLDNYSYEQYFGPGTRLTVT.

V is TRBV12-3 or TRBV12-4 and J is TRBJ1-1; D may be TRBD1 (6 bases). With 7 bases removed from V and 10 bases from J, the gap between germline ends came to 19 bases. This CDR3 has 13 amino acids. This CDR3 reads CASTPTGRLSAFF. The CDR3 nucleotides are TGTGCCAGCACCCCGACAGGCCGTCTGTCAGCTTTCTTT.